One and the same sample provided the 7 T cell receptor beta chains below, sequenced in a study of cytomegalovirus exposure and HLA in healthy donors. This table comes from immunoSEQ multiplex PCR, and its TCRdb copy is limited to in-frame clones, with some not included. The sample records more than 85,000 clones, 85% to 90% being singletons. Sequencing used PBMCs. These receptor sequences come from a woman between 18 and 29 years old in good health and CMV-seronegative.

The chain links TRBV7-9 to TRBJ2-3; TRBD2 agrees at 12 bases. CDR1 and CDR2 (germline): SEHNR, FQNEAQ (reference sequence). This CDR3 comprises 16 residues. V dropped 4 bases and J dropped 6; count of bases not matched to a gene: 8. CDR3 in amino acids: CASSSASGGAADTQYF. The DNA of the CDR3 is TGTGCCAGCAGCTCGGCTAGCGGGGGGGCTGCCGATACGCAGTATTTT.

This chain links TRBV7-2 with TRBJ2-7; TRBD2 matches 10 bases. CDR3 size: 16 residues. After removal of 0 bases from V and 4 bases from J, the junction contained 6 bases not matched to a gene. Germline loops: CDR1 SGHTA, CDR2 FQGNSA. The CDR3 DNA sequence: TGTGCCAGCAGCTTAGCGTGGGCTAGCGGGAGTTACGAGCAGTACTTC. It encodes CASSLAWASGSYEQYF. Combining the CDR3 with reference TRBV7-2 and TRBJ2-7 gives the whole variable domain GAGVSQSPSNKVTEKGKDVELRCDPISGHTALYWYRQSLGQGLEFLIYFQGNSAPDKSGLPSDRFSAERTGGSVSTLTIQRTQQEDSAVYLCASSLAWASGSYEQYFGPGTRLTVT.

The gene calls are TRBV18 and TRBJ2-1, with 8 bases identical to TRBD1. J was trimmed by 6 bases and V by 3 bases; bases with no gene match: 7. Germline V gives CDR1 KGHSH, CDR2 LQKENI. The CDR3 extends over 15 amino acids. CDR3 sequence (DNA): TGTGCCAGCTCACCTCTGGGACAGGTGGGCAATGAGCAGTTCTTC. Amino acids: CASSPLGQVGNEQFF.

This chain uses TRBV10-1 with TRBJ2-7; 8 positions agree with TRBD2. The germline V gene encodes CDR1 WNHNN and CDR2 SYGVQD (reference sequence). Unmatched junction bases numbered 4, after V lost 4 bases and J lost 2 bases. CDR3 length: 14 residues. CDR3 residues: CASSGSGRAYEQYF. Here the CDR3 DNA reads TGCGCCAGCAGTGGCAGCGGGAGAGCCTACGAGCAGTACTTC.

On this clone: Compared with germline, one end of the junction differs, possibly owing to a read error. The chain recombines TRBV15 with TRBJ2-3; D unclear. CDR1 LNHNV and CDR2 YYDKDF come from the germline V gene (reference sequence). This CDR3 has 13 residues. CDR3 region: CATSRDQNREPHF. Here the CDR3 DNA reads TGTGCCACCAGCAGAGATCAAAACCGCGAACCGCATTTT.

The rearrangement joins TRBV9 to TRBJ2-2; no clear D gene. With 3 bases removed from V and 4 bases from J, the gap between germline ends came to 4 bases. CDR3 length: 12 amino acids. Germline CDR1 SGDLS, CDR2 YYNGEE. The CDR3: CASSESTGELFF. Written as DNA, the CDR3 is TGTGCCAGCAGCGAGAGCACCGGGGAGCTGTTTTTT.

The chain combines TRBV11-3 with TRBJ1-4; TRBD1 aligns across 10 bases. V shed 4 bases, J shed 4 bases, and the junction held 0 bases outside the gene matches. Germline values: CDR1 SGHNT, CDR2 YENEEA. The CDR3 extends over 14 amino acids. As DNA, the CDR3 is TGTGCCAGCAGCTGGGACAGGGGTAATGAAAAACTGTTTTTT. Encoded protein: CASSWDRGNEKLFF.